The 8 T cell receptor beta chains presented below share a single source sample, sequenced in a study of cytomegalovirus exposure and HLA in healthy donors. In the PCR, 60 Vbeta and 13 Jbeta primers were used. Produced via immunoSEQ multiplex PCR; TCRdb's table is partial and in-frame only. The table has around 100,000 clones, over 65% seen once. Sequences were obtained from PBMCs. The receptors shown here come from a young woman in good health and CMV-seronegative.

This chain links TRBV5-1 with TRBJ1-1; 8 bases map to TRBD1. The CDR3 length is 14 residues. J was trimmed by 7 bases and V by 4 bases; bases with no gene match: 9. Germline CDR1 SGHRS, CDR2 YFSETQ. The CDR3 protein is CASSPGTGNLEAFF. CDR3 DNA: TGCGCCAGCAGCCCTGGGACAGGTAACCTTGAAGCTTTCTTT.

The chain joins TRBV7-2 to TRBJ2-7; D remains unclear. Germline assignment: CDR1 SGHTA and CDR2 FQGNSA. Trimming stripped 5 bases from V and 4 bases from J, with 9 bases between. There are 12 residues in the CDR3. The CDR3 spells CASSDTQYEQYF. The CDR3 coding sequence is TGTGCCAGCAGCGACACCCAATACGAGCAGTACTTC.

The rearrangement joins TRBV30 to TRBJ2-7, with TRBD1 as a possible D gene (6 bases). V lost 2 bases and J 2 bases, leaving 7 bases between the germline ends. From germline, CDR1 is GTSNPN and CDR2 SVGIG (reference sequence). The CDR3 spans 12 residues. The CDR3 DNA sequence: TGTGCCTGGAGTACAGGGACCTACGAGCAGTACTTC. This sequence encodes CAWSTGTYEQYF.

In this sample, this clone turned up a few times. This rearrangement joins TRBV5-6 to TRBJ2-1; 7 bases agree with TRBD1. Germline lookup yields CDR1 SGHDT and CDR2 YYEEEE. This CDR3 region has 16 residues. V was pared by 2 bases and J by 2 bases, with 7 bases of the junction left unmatched. In nucleotides, the CDR3 is TGTGCCAGCAGCTTTTACATCGGACAGGCCTACAATGAGCAGTTCTTC. Encoded protein: CASSFYIGQAYNEQFF.

The chain employs TRBV6-5 and TRBJ2-3, with TRBD2 matching 12 bases. The CDR3 is 15 amino acids. V was clipped by 4 bases and J by 4 bases; unmatched bases: 3. Germline CDR1 is MNHEY and CDR2 is SVGAGI. The CDR3 spells CASSSTSGSADTQYF. The CDR3 DNA follows: TGTGCCAGCAGTTCGACTAGCGGGAGCGCAGATACGCAGTATTTT.

A few counts support this clone. The genes are TRBV30 and TRBJ1-2, with D perhaps matching TRBD1 (5 bases). This CDR3 spans 11 amino acids. Trimming cost V 8 bases and J 8 bases, with 15 bases left between them. Germline CDR1 and CDR2: GTSNPN and SVGIG (reference sequence). The CDR3 is CAAGRGEGYTF. CDR3 DNA sequence: TGTGCCGCGGGGAGGGGCGAAGGCTACACCTTC.

This clone was recorded only once. V gene TRBV2 combines with J gene TRBJ2-7; 11 nucleotides align to TRBD2. J lost 4 bases, V lost 6 bases, and 5 bases had no gene match. The CDR3 loop spans 14 amino acids. The V gene's germline CDR1 is SNHLY and CDR2 FYNNEI. CDR3: CASSGLAGPYEQYF. CDR3 DNA sequence: TGTGCCAGCAGCGGACTAGCGGGTCCATACGAGCAGTACTTC.

This chain joins TRBV2 and TRBJ1-1, with D perhaps matching TRBD1 (5 bases). Trimming cost V 6 bases and J 3 bases, with 20 bases left between them. The CDR3 loop spans 16 amino acids. CDR1 and CDR2 (germline): SNHLY, FYNNEI. CDR3 residues: CASSPARARADTEAFF. In DNA, the CDR3 is TGTGCCAGCAGCCCCGCCCGAGCCAGGGCGGACACTGAAGCTTTCTTT.